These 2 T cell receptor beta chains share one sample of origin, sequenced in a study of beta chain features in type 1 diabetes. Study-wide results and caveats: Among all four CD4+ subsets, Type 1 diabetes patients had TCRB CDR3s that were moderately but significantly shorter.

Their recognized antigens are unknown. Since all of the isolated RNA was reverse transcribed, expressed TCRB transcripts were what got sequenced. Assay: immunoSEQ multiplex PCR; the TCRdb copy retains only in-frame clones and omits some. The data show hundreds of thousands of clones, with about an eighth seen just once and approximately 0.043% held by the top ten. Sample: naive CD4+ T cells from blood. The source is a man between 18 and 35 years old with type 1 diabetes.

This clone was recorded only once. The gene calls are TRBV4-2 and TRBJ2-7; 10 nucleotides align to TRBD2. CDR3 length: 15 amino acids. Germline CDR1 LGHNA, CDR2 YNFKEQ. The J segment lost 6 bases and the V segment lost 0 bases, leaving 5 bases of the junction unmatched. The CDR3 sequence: CASSQDRASGSEQYF. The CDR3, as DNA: TGTGCCAGCAGCCAAGATCGTGCTAGCGGGAGCGAGCAGTACTTC.

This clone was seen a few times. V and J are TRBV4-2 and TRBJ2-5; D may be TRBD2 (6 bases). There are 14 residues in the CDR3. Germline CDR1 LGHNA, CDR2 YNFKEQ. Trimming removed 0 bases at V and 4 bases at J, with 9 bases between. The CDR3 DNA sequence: TGTGCCAGCAGCCAAGAGGAGGGGCGAGAGACCCAGTACTTC. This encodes CASSQEEGRETQYF.